Below are 17 T cell receptor beta chains sequenced from a single sample in a study of shared clonotypes between healthy human individuals. The naive CD8 subset, CD45RO-negative cells positively selected for CCR7, excluded terminally differentiated effector memory CD45RA+ cells. Libraries were prepared by immunoSEQ multiplex PCR; TCRdb keeps only in-frame clonotypes and omits some of them. The sample lists some 800,000 clones, around 93% occurring once. What was sequenced was naive CD8+ T cells sorted from blood. The receptors here all came from a man aged 25-40 years in good health.

The rearrangement links TRBV5-1 to TRBJ1-1, with D unresolved. The CDR3 runs to 14 residues. V was shortened by 6 bases and J by 0 bases, with 12 bases between the two germline ends. CDR1 and CDR2 (germline): SGHRS, YFSETQ. This chain's CDR3 is CASTWEDLNTEAFF. For the CDR3, the DNA is TGCGCCAGCACTTGGGAAGATCTGAACACTGAAGCTTTCTTT.

This chain connects TRBV4-1 to TRBJ2-7, with 12 bases identical to TRBD2. In germline, CDR1 is MGHRA, CDR2 YSYEKL. The CDR3 is made up of 17 amino acids. J was trimmed by 6 bases and V by 2 bases; bases with no gene match: 11. CDR3 loop: CASSQHPTGTSGFEQYF. CDR3 bases: TGCGCCAGCAGCCAACACCCGACCGGGACTAGCGGGTTCGAGCAGTACTTC.

The chain couples TRBV11-2 to TRBJ2-1, with 14 bases identical to TRBD2. Trimming took 4 bases from V and 14 from J; bases not matched to a gene: 7. Germline values: CDR1 SGHAT, CDR2 FQNNGV. This CDR3 has 14 amino acids. The DNA of the CDR3 is TGTGCCAGCAGCTCCGGACTAGCGGGAGGACAAAAGTTCTTC. It yields the protein CASSSGLAGGQKFF.

This chain links TRBV11-2 with TRBJ1-3; 8 bases align to TRBD1. This CDR3 is 16 amino acids long. Germline values: CDR1 SGHAT, CDR2 FQNNGV. With V trimmed by 6 bases and J by 0 bases, 7 bases remained unmatched. CDR3 DNA: TGTGCCAGCAGACAGGGGGGCGCAAGCTCTGGAAACACCATATATTTT. Translating it yields CASRQGGASSGNTIYF.

The chain carries TRBV29-1 and TRBJ2-7; no definite D call. Germline CDR1 reads SQVTM; CDR2 reads ANQGSEA. Trimming removed 3 bases at V and 3 bases at J, with 9 bases between. This CDR3 spans 12 amino acids. The CDR3 DNA reads TGCAGCGTTGACTGGCGATTCTACGAGCAGTACTTC. This sequence encodes CSVDWRFYEQYF.

The chain couples TRBV28 to TRBJ2-3; maybe TRBD2 (5 bases). There are 16 residues in the CDR3. The ends were cut back, 2 bases at V and 4 bases at J, with 16 bases in the middle. Looked up from germline, CDR1 is MDHEN and CDR2 is SYDVKM. CDR3 sequence reads: CASSLALGGSADTQYF. DNA of the CDR3: TGTGCCAGCAGTTTAGCCCTTGGAGGATCGGCAGATACGCAGTATTTT.

Here the CDR3 reads CASSSAGGATEKLFF. In nucleotides, the CDR3 is TGTGCCAGCAGCTCGGCAGGGGGCGCAACGGAAAAACTGTTTTTT. The rearrangement links TRBV7-9 to TRBJ1-4; 8 positions agree with TRBD1. Germline CDR1 and CDR2: SEHNR and FQNEAQ (reference sequence). CDR3 length: 15 amino acids. The V segment lost 4 bases and the J segment 8 bases; nucleotides outside the gene matches: 9.

This chain links TRBV23-1 with TRBJ2-7; 7 bases line up with TRBD1. TRBV23-1 is an ORF, with its function uncertain. After removal of 6 bases from V and 5 bases from J, the junction contained 19 bases not matched to a gene. CDR3 length equals 17 residues. Here the CDR3 reads CASRASLCDRARDEQYF. The CDR3, as DNA: TGCGCCAGCAGGGCATCTCTCTGTGACAGGGCGAGAGACGAGCAGTACTTC.

This clone was observed once. The V call is TRBV6-6, the J call TRBJ1-3; unclear D gene. Looked up from germline, CDR1 is MNHNY and CDR2 is SVGAGI (reference sequence). V was pared by 2 bases and J by 0 bases, with 11 bases between. CDR3 size: 16 residues. In DNA form, the CDR3 reads TGTGCCAGCAGTTACCCGGACGGACTCTCTGGAAACACCATATATTTT. It yields the protein CASSYPDGLSGNTIYF.

A remark on this clone: Other DNA sequences within the sample encode an identical CDR3. The rearrangement links TRBV19 to TRBJ2-1; 9 bases map to TRBD2. The J segment lost 0 bases and the V segment lost 7 bases, leaving 4 bases of the junction unmatched. In germline, CDR1 is LNHDA, CDR2 SQIVND (reference sequence). This CDR3 is 15 amino acids long. The CDR3 protein is CASTLAGTSYNEQFF. The CDR3 DNA reads as TGTGCCAGTACCCTAGCGGGGACCTCCTACAATGAGCAGTTCTTC.

V gene TRBV29-1 combines with J gene TRBJ2-5, with D tentatively TRBD2 (5 bases). This CDR3 contains 13 residues. V lost 3 bases, J lost 5 bases, and 13 bases lay in between. Germline V lookup: CDR1 SQVTM, CDR2 ANQGSEA. CDR3 protein: CSVDLGGLETQYF. Written as DNA, the CDR3 is TGCAGCGTTGATCTAGGAGGTCTGGAGACCCAGTACTTC.

The rearrangement joins TRBV4-1 to TRBJ2-7; D is tentatively TRBD1 or TRBD2 (6 bases each). Germline values: CDR1 MGHRA, CDR2 YSYEKL. The germline V and J ends were trimmed by 4 bases and 9 bases, with 16 bases remaining between them. The CDR3 has 13 amino acids. The CDR3, as DNA: TGCGCCAGCAGCCCCGGGGGCGGGATCATGCAGTACTTC. Its protein product is CASSPGGGIMQYF.

In DNA form, the CDR3 reads TGTGCCAGCAGCCACGGGACAGGGGACTCTGGGGCCAACGTCCTGACTTTC. This encodes CASSHGTGDSGANVLTF. The chain carries TRBV7-7 and TRBJ2-6; 10 nucleotides agree with TRBD1. The germline gives CDR1 SSHAT, CDR2 FNYEAQ (reference sequence). The CDR3 runs to 17 residues. Trimming removed 5 bases from V and 0 bases from J; junction bases left unmatched: 4.

The chain recombines TRBV7-9 with TRBJ2-2; TRBD2 agrees at 8 bases. Germline V gene sequence: CDR1 SEHNR, CDR2 FQNEAQ (reference sequence). V shed 4 bases and J 1 base; nucleotides not matched to a gene: 5. The CDR3 spans 16 residues. The CDR3 sequence: CASSSTSGGNTGELFF. The CDR3 coding sequence is TGTGCCAGCAGCTCCACTAGCGGAGGGAACACCGGGGAGCTGTTTTTT.

The rearrangement uses TRBV6-5 and TRBJ1-2, with TRBD1 matching over 8 bases. In germline, CDR1 is MNHEY, CDR2 SVGAGI. The V gene end was trimmed by 7 bases and the J gene end by 0 bases; junction bases not matched to a gene: 4. The CDR3 is made up of 14 amino acids. The CDR3 loop reads CASKEQGANYGYTF. The CDR3 nucleotides are TGTGCCAGCAAAGAACAGGGGGCTAACTATGGCTACACCTTC.

This chain uses TRBV4-3 with TRBJ1-1; 7 bases line up with TRBD1. Germline values: CDR1 LGHNA, CDR2 YSLEER. Trimming took 4 bases from V and 4 from J; bases not matched to a gene: 9. The CDR3 is 15 residues long. The CDR3 DNA reads as TGCGCCAGCAGCCTCACGACAGGGATCATCACTGAAGCTTTCTTT. Its translation is CASSLTTGIITEAFF.

J is TRBJ1-5 and V is TRBV7-6; D may be TRBD1 (6 bases). From germline, CDR1 is SGHVS and CDR2 FNYEAQ. V was cut by 5 bases and J by 7 bases, with 15 bases left in between. The CDR3 is made up of 14 amino acids. DNA for the CDR3: TGTGCCAGCAGCCCGTCCGGGGGCGAGCAGCCCCAGCATTTT. Protein: CASSPSGGEQPQHF. The full variable domain, in which reference TRBV7-6 and TRBJ1-5 provide the parts outside the CDR3, is GAGVSQSPRYKVTKRGQDVALRCDPISGHVSLYWYRQALGQGPEFLTYFNYEAQQDKSGLPNDRFSAERPEGSISTLTIQRTEQRDSAMYRCASSPSGGEQPQHFGDGTRLSIL.